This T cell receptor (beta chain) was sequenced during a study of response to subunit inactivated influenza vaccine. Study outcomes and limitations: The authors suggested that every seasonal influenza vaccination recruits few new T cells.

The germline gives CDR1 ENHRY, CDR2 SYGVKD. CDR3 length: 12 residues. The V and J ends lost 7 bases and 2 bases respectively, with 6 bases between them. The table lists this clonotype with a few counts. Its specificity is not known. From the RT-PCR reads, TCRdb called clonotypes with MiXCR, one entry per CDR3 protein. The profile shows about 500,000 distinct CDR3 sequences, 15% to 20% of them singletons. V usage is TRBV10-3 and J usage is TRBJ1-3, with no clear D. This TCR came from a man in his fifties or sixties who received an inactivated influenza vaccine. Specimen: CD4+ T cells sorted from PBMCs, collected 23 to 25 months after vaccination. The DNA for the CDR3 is TGTGCCATCACTGGAGCTGGAAACACCATATATTTT. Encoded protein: CAITGAGNTIYF.